A selection of T cell receptor beta chains follows, all from one sample in a study of beta chain features in type 1 diabetes. The repertoire was sequenced with immunoSEQ multiplex PCR; TCRdb's copy has only in-frame clones and lacks some. The top ten hold around 2.6% of the sample, which has more than 55,000 clones, roughly 52% seen once. The sequencing input was Tregs from blood. The receptors were sampled from a woman aged 40-49 years with type 1 diabetes. The CDR3 runs from the conserved cysteine through the conserved F or W. A D gene is named only where the DNA matches it firmly. Clone size is not always given. Where it is, it says once, few, many or a class for expanded clones.

j_call d_call clone_size cdr3_length v_call cdr3_nt cdr3_aa
TRBJ1-1 NA few 15 TRBV6-1 TGTGCCAGCACCCGACTCGGGGGGCTGAGCACTGAAGCTTTCTTT CASTRLGGLSTEAFF
TRBJ2-7 TRBD1 NA 14 TRBV19 TGTGCCAGTAGTTCCGACAGGGGGCAGAACGAGCAGTACTTC CASSSDRGQNEQYF
TRBJ1-5 NA NA 13 TRBV7-3 TGTGCCAGCAGCCCGGACTTCAATCAGCCCCAGCATTTT CASSPDFNQPQHF
TRBJ2-5 TRBD1 NA 13 TRBV5-6 TGTGCCAGCAGCTGGACAGGAACAGGGGCCCAGTACTTC CASSWTGTGAQYF
TRBJ2-7 NA NA 14 TRBV5-4 TGTGCCAGCAGCTCCACCGGACATCAGGGCGAGCAGTACTTC CASSSTGHQGEQYF
TRBJ2-2 TRBD2 NA 16 TRBV9 TGTGCCAGCAGCTTCTTGAGCGGGATAGAGAGCGGGGAGCTGTTTTTT CASSFLSGIESGELFF
TRBJ1-2 NA few 11 TRBV11-3 TGTGCCAGCCACGAGGGGGATGGCTACACCTTC CASHEGDGYTF
TRBJ2-7 NA few 14 TRBV28 TGTGCGAGCCTCGGGCGGGCGGGACGCTACGAGCAGTACTTC CASLGRAGRYEQYF
TRBJ1-3 TRBD1 NA 14 TRBV12-5 TGTGCTAGTGGTTCTCGGGGACAGGGGAACACCATATATTTT CASGSRGQGNTIYF
TRBJ1-2 TRBD1 NA 13 TRBV6-5 TGTGCCAGCAGTTATGAGACAGGGAGAGGCTACACCTTC CASSYETGRGYTF
TRBJ2-5 NA NA 13 TRBV29-1 TGCAGCGTTCCTACTGCCCTCGGGGGGACCCAGTACTTC CSVPTALGGTQYF
TRBJ2-7 TRBD1 NA 15 TRBV7-9 TGTGCCAGCAGCGATACCGGGACAGGGAAGTCCGAGCAGTACTTC CASSDTGTGKSEQYF
TRBJ1-5 NA NA 13 TRBV10-2 TGCGCCAGCAGTGAACATTTTAATCAGCCCCAGCATTTT CASSEHFNQPQHF
TRBJ2-1 NA few 12 TRBV7-2 TGTGCCAGCAGCTCCCTACTTAATGAGCAGTTCTTC CASSSLLNEQFF
TRBJ1-3 NA few 12 TRBV2 TGTGCCAGCAGTGGTACTGGAAACACCATATATTTT CASSGTGNTIYF
TRBJ1-1 NA once 13 TRBV25-1 TGTGCCAGCAGTGAGGCAGGGAACACTGAAGCTTTCTTT CASSEAGNTEAFF
TRBJ1-4 NA NA 16 TRBV7-2 TGTGCCAGCAGCTCGAGAAGGGGAGGCGCTAATGAAAAACTGTTTTTT CASSSRRGGANEKLFF
TRBJ1-1 TRBD1 NA 15 TRBV7-8 TGTGCCAGCAGCTTCGCCGGGACAGGGAAAACTGAAGCTTTCTTT CASSFAGTGKTEAFF
TRBJ1-4 TRBD1 NA 16 TRBV2 TGTGCCAGCAGTGGGCCTGGACAGGGGGGCAGTGAAAAACTGTTTTTT CASSGPGQGGSEKLFF
TRBJ2-3 TRBD2 NA 15 TRBV5-1 TGCGCCAGCAGCTTCTGGGACGGGAGGACAGATACGCAGTATTTT CASSFWDGRTDTQYF
TRBJ2-1 TRBD2 NA 15 TRBV28 TGTGCCAGCAGTTTGGGCGGGGGGGGCTACAATGAGCAGTTCTTC CASSLGGGGYNEQFF
TRBJ2-7 TRBD2 few 15 TRBV7-2 TGTGCCAGCAGCGGGGGGACTAGCGCTTCCTACGAGCAGTACTTC CASSGGTSASYEQYF